This passage covers 12 T cell receptor beta chains from one sample sequenced in a study of blood T cell repertoires in COVID-19 (dated by TCRdb to about 2020). The library was obtained by the immunoSEQ multiplex PCR assay. TCRdb obtained this table from immuneACCESS and retained in-frame rearrangements with V and J assigned. These tables miss some clones; where compared with another copy, unresolved V genes account for less than half of the shortfall, and the remainder is unexplained. For this sample the table gives approximately 100,000 clones, of which roughly two thirds were detected only once. In total, the top ten clones hold around 0.92% of the sample. Sequenced input: peripheral blood. These receptors were taken from a human donor with acute or convalescent COVID-19. The donor label of this sample is uncertain.

This chain uses TRBV6-2 or TRBV6-3 with TRBJ2-2, with TRBD2 identical over 11 bases. The germline gives CDR1 MNHEY, CDR2 SVGEGT. The CDR3 length is 17 residues. The ends lost 6 bases at V and 5 bases at J; junction bases unmatched: 11. CDR3 region: CASSPIAGGARTGELFF. The DNA of the CDR3 is TGTGCCAGCAGCCCTATAGCGGGGGGGGCGCGGACCGGGGAGCTGTTTTTT.

V and J are TRBV2 and TRBJ2-5; 11 bases fit TRBD2. Germline CDR1 SNHLY, CDR2 FYNNEI. The CDR3 totals 13 residues. The V and J ends lost 7 bases and 3 bases, in that order; junction bases with no gene match: 1. This CDR3 is CASKGLAEETQYF. The CDR3 region has the DNA TGTGCCAGCAAGGGACTAGCGGAAGAGACCCAGTACTTC.

In this sample, this clone turned up a few times. The chain carries TRBV5-1 and TRBJ1-2, with D possibly matching TRBD1 (6 bases). The CDR3 is 14 amino acids. CDR1 is SGHRS and CDR2 is YFSETQ in the germline V gene. With 0 bases removed from V and 10 bases from J, the gap between germline ends came to 16 bases. CDR3 region: CASSLEWGPDVYTF. In DNA, the CDR3 is TGCGCCAGCAGCTTGGAATGGGGGCCGGACGTCTACACCTTC.

The gene calls are TRBV6-1 and TRBJ2-1; 12 bases are a match to TRBD2. V lost 3 bases to trimming and J lost 8 bases; unmatched junction nucleotides: 5. CDR1 and CDR2 from the germline V gene are MNHNS and SASEGT. The CDR3 covers 15 residues. The CDR3 DNA sequence: TGTGCCAGCAGTGACCTAGCGGGGGGGCCCTATGAGCAGTTCTTC. Translated, it gives CASSDLAGGPYEQFF.

The chain carries TRBV28 and TRBJ1-1; a possible D gene is TRBD1 (5 bases). The V end was cut by 3 bases, the J end by 0 bases, with 11 bases between. This CDR3 region has 15 residues. Germline V lookup: CDR1 MDHEN, CDR2 SYDVKM. The CDR3 sequence is CASSFGGAMNTEAFF. CDR3 DNA: TGTGCCAGCAGTTTTGGTGGGGCCATGAACACTGAAGCTTTCTTT.

The chain recombines TRBV27 with TRBJ2-3; possible D gene TRBD1, 5 bases. Germline V lookup: CDR1 MNHEY, CDR2 SMNVEV (reference sequence). This CDR3 comprises 15 residues. Trimming stripped 5 bases from V and 1 base from J, with 13 bases between. The CDR3 reads CASSRLGRGTDTQYF. CDR3 bases: TGTGCCAGCAGTCGCCTTGGCAGGGGCACAGATACGCAGTATTTT.

The chain has TRBV5-8 and TRBJ1-5, with D perhaps matching TRBD1 (6 bases). The germline gives CDR1 SGHTS, CDR2 YDEGEE. The V end was cut by 4 bases, the J end by 5 bases, with 13 bases between. The CDR3 is made up of 14 amino acids. The CDR3 DNA is TGTGCCAGCAGCCGGACAGTAGAGTATCAGCCCCAGCATTTT. Translating gives CASSRTVEYQPQHF.

This chain links TRBV3-1 (or the pseudogene TRBV3-2) with TRBJ1-1, with D perhaps matching TRBD1 (6 bases). Trimming shortened V by 3 bases and J by 6 bases, and 11 bases separated the two germline ends. Germline V gene data show CDR1 as LGHDT and CDR2 as YNNKEL (reference sequence). The CDR3 sequence is 13 residues long. The CDR3 DNA is TGTGCCAGCAGCCAGAGGGGGTTCGCTGAAGCTTTCTTT. It yields the protein CASSQRGFAEAFF.

This clone was counted between two and nine times. V usage is TRBV27 and J usage is TRBJ2-1; D gene uncertain. This CDR3 contains 15 residues. CDR1 MNHEY and CDR2 SMNVEV come from the germline V gene (reference sequence). The V gene lost 0 bases and the J gene lost 7 bases, with 13 bases spanning the gap. CDR3 residues: CASSLSRAGWNEQFF. CDR3 in DNA: TGTGCCAGCAGTTTATCGAGAGCCGGTTGGAATGAGCAGTTCTTC.

The chain joins TRBV6-5 to TRBJ1-6; D is uncertain. V was clipped by 0 bases and J by 9 bases, with 15 bases between them. The CDR3 totals 16 residues. In germline, CDR1 is MNHEY, CDR2 SVGAGI. CDR3 loop: CASSYSTAMRASPLHF. CDR3 nucleotides: TGTGCCAGCAGTTACTCGACGGCGATGAGGGCTTCACCCCTCCACTTT.

The chain has TRBV2 and TRBJ2-1, with D possibly matching TRBD2 (6 bases). The CDR3 runs to 13 residues. Germline-derived CDR1 and CDR2 are SNHLY and FYNNEI. Trimming took off 7 bases at V and 4 bases at J, with 11 bases between the two ends. CDR3 in DNA: TGTGCCAGCACTCCGACTAGTTACAATGAGCAGTTCTTC. Translated: CASTPTSYNEQFF.

This chain joins TRBV15 and TRBJ1-5, with 8 positions matching TRBD1. V was pared by 8 bases and J by 6 bases, with 9 bases of the junction left unmatched. The CDR3 runs to 14 residues. CDR1 LNHNV and CDR2 YYDKDF come from the germline V gene (reference sequence). CDR3 bases: TGTGCCACCGGATACAGGGGGTCATCTCAGCCCCAGCATTTT. Protein sequence: CATGYRGSSQPQHF.